This T cell receptor (beta chain) was retrieved from a study of T cell changes during pregnancy in multiple sclerosis. CDR1 and CDR2 (germline): MDHEN, SYDVKM. This CDR3 is 15 amino acids long. V lost 6 bases to trimming and J lost 3 bases; unmatched junction nucleotides: 7. Clones were sequenced by immunoSEQ multiplex PCR, and TCRdb holds only the in-frame ones, with some missing. Of 50,000 or so clones in the sample, roughly 94% were seen once. This clonotype was obtained from a female donor with multiple sclerosis, enrolled in a pregnancy study. The source material was CD4+ T cells from peripheral blood mononuclear cells, sampled in the third trimester of pregnancy. The chain has TRBV28 and TRBJ2-7; 11 nucleotides match TRBD1. CDR3 sequence (DNA): TGTGCCAGCAGCCCCCCCGGGACAGGGGGCTACGAGCAGTACTTC. This translates into CASSPPGTGGYEQYF.